This TCR beta chain was captured by sequencing in a study of shared clonotypes between healthy human individuals. In the study overall: CD8 memory received one plate per donor, CD8 naive two, CD4 memory three and CD4 naive three.

Profiled with immunoSEQ multiplex PCR; TCRdb holds only in-frame clones, not every one. The sample lists millions of clones; approximately 95% were seen once. V lost 5 bases, J lost 2 bases, and 12 bases lay in between. Looked up from germline, CDR1 is MDHEN and CDR2 is SYDVKM. This CDR3 is built from 14 residues. The source is a young man in good health. Some clones in this sample may be carry-over from other donors' samples. The chain carries TRBV28 and TRBJ2-5; D is undetermined. Material: naive CD4+ T cells from PBMCs. Documented subset: CD45RA+ positively selected. CDR3 region: CASSGPEHQETQYF. For the CDR3, the DNA is TGTGCCAGCAGTGGGCCCGAACATCAAGAGACCCAGTACTTC.